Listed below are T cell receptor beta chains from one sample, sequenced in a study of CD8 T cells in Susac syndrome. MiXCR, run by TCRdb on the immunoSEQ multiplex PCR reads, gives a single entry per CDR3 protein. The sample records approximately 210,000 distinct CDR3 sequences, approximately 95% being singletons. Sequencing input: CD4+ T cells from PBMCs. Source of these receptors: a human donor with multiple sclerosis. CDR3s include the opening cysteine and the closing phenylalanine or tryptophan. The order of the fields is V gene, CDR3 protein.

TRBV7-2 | CASSLLRQGVVAYEQYF
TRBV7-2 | CASSQRGQGAQGELFF
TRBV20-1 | CSASSGGQETQYF
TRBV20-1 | CSARTSGRAWETQYF
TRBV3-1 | CASSQGLAPTDNEQFF
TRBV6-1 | CASSGEDRGRQFF
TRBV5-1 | CASSSDRVGDTQYF
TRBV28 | CASNGGREETQYF
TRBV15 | CATSRDQWAAYEQYF
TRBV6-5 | CASRGTGSGANVLTF
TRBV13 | CASSLGFQGRYF
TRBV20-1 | CSAPGGVGDTQYF
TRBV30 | CAWKRGEGTEAFF
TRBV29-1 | CSVSPGKETQYF
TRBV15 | CATSRGSYNEQFF
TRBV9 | CASSLGPVSNEQFF
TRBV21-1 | CASSTRWGYGYTF
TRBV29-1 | CSVRIVQQYF
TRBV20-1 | CSALGQGSRPQHF
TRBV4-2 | CASSQNSERFYEQYF
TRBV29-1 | CSVEDKPVAFF
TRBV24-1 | CATSSLNEQFF
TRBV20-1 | CSASRGTSNQPQHF
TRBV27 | CASNPRRGREGEQYF
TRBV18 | CASSPQSQPTGELFF
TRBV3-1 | CASRRQGSFGEQYF
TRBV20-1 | CSAKKTGRNQPQHF
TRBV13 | CASSLGDRAYNEQFF
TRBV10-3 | CAISEPVGEQYF
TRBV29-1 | CSVDPGTRTGELFF
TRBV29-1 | CSVKDRQNTEAFF
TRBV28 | CASSLGGARTQYF
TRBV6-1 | CASSEFSHRRQGNEQFF
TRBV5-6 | CASGQRVQETQYF
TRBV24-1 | CATSDTGAEETQYF
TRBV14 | CASSQDGSRDTQYF
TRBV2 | CASSVIEQFF
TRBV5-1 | CASSSNDGAQADTQYF
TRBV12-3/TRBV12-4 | CASSLQPRFGGGATDTQYF
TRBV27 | CASILSHGRTDTQYF
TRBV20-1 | CSASGPKDRGYGYTF
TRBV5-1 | CASSLAGRIPDTQYF
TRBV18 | CASSPVKGTPTYEQYF
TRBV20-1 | CSASGGANYGYTF
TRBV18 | CASSLSYEQYF
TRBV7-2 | CASGKQVDSNQPQHF
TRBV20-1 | CSAPLGGELFF
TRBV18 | CASSPPDRENYGYTF
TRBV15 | CATSRDGTGGQETQYF
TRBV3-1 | CASSHAGGFYEQYF
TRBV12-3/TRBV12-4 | CASRRGDSHTDTQYF
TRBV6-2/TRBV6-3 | CASSYLGVVNNEQFF
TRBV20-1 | CSAVGTRYDTQYF
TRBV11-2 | CASSFLNLTGLADEKLFF